The T cell receptor (beta chain) described here comes from a study of radiotherapy plus CTLA-4 blockade in lung cancer. Libraries were prepared by immunoSEQ multiplex PCR; TCRdb keeps only in-frame clonotypes and omits some of them. The table records tens of thousands of clones, about 85% of them present only once. Each patient with chemo-refractory metastatic non-small-cell lung cancer was treated with focal radiation plus CTLA-4 blockade using ipilimumab. This clone has just a few counts. A junction boundary mismatches the germline segment, possibly from a read error. In the same sample, other DNA sequences code for this CDR3. In germline, CDR1 is LNHDA, CDR2 SQIVND (reference sequence). This CDR3 comprises 12 residues.

Material: peripheral blood, obtained from a patient treated with radiotherapy plus ipilimumab. The source of this sequence is a human donor with non-small cell lung cancer who had a complete response to radiotherapy plus ipilimumab. The chain carries TRBV19 and TRBJ2-1; 11 bases match TRBD2. The CDR3 region is CASSTPGLAEVF. The CDR3 DNA reads TGTGCCAGTAGTACCCCGGGACTAGCGGAAGTCTTC.